The rows below give T cell receptor beta chains drawn from one sample of a study of monozygotic twins with inflammatory bowel disease. TCRdb reworked the 5' RACE reads into one entry per CDR3 protein, no DNA. The sample yields 200,000 to 250,000 distinct CDR3 sequences, of which the top ten take up around 7.6%. Sample: blood. Receptors were obtained from a human donor with ulcerative colitis or Crohn's disease, or a healthy co-twin of an affected twin (not recorded which). The CDR3 runs from the conserved cysteine through the conserved F or W. The order of the fields is CDR3 length, V gene, J gene, CDR3 protein.

CDR3 length: 17
V gene: TRBV18
J gene: TRBJ2-1
CDR3 protein: CASSPQRAGWGIDEQFF

CDR3 length: 13
V gene: TRBV7-9
J gene: TRBJ2-1
CDR3 protein: CASSWEIRDEQFF

CDR3 length: 15
V gene: TRBV5-1
J gene: TRBJ2-3
CDR3 protein: CASSLGSASTDTQYF

CDR3 length: 15
V gene: TRBV6-5
J gene: TRBJ2-7
CDR3 protein: CASSYRGGGEYEQYF

CDR3 length: 16
V gene: TRBV18
J gene: TRBJ1-1
CDR3 protein: CASSPRLEGISTEAFF

CDR3 length: 11
V gene: TRBV7-9
J gene: TRBJ2-1
CDR3 protein: CASSLQHWQFF

CDR3 length: 13
V gene: TRBV5-6
J gene: TRBJ2-4
CDR3 protein: CASSASSFNIQYF

CDR3 length: 14
V gene: TRBV6-2/TRBV6-3
J gene: TRBJ2-7
CDR3 protein: CASSPGLGLYEQYF

CDR3 length: 14
V gene: TRBV7-2
J gene: TRBJ2-7
CDR3 protein: CASRGGYAGNEQYF

CDR3 length: 15
V gene: TRBV7-2
J gene: TRBJ2-5
CDR3 protein: CASSSRRGVEETQYF

CDR3 length: 14
V gene: TRBV27
J gene: TRBJ2-7
CDR3 protein: CASSSFTSDYEQYF

CDR3 length: 15
V gene: TRBV6-5
J gene: TRBJ2-7
CDR3 protein: CASSYSGGSSYEQYF

CDR3 length: 13
V gene: TRBV28
J gene: TRBJ2-3
CDR3 protein: CASRSNAENTQYF

CDR3 length: 14
V gene: TRBV7-2
J gene: TRBJ2-7
CDR3 protein: CASSSEGGLFEQYF

CDR3 length: 16
V gene: TRBV7-2
J gene: TRBJ2-1
CDR3 protein: CASSLALGTGVGEQFF

CDR3 length: 15
V gene: TRBV2
J gene: TRBJ1-1
CDR3 protein: CASTGSVGFDTEAFF

CDR3 length: 12
V gene: TRBV30
J gene: TRBJ2-1
CDR3 protein: CAWSMGYNEQFF

CDR3 length: 15
V gene: TRBV5-1
J gene: TRBJ2-7
CDR3 protein: CGSSPYDGRSYEQYF

CDR3 length: 15
V gene: TRBV15
J gene: TRBJ2-5
CDR3 protein: CATSRAGGLQETQYF

CDR3 length: 14
V gene: TRBV5-6
J gene: TRBJ1-5
CDR3 protein: CASSLTSSNQPQHF

CDR3 length: 17
V gene: TRBV4-2
J gene: TRBJ1-6
CDR3 protein: CASSSVWGQGAGSPLHF

CDR3 length: 14
V gene: TRBV4-1
J gene: TRBJ1-1
CDR3 protein: CASSHGQPNTEAFF

CDR3 length: 11
V gene: TRBV29-1
J gene: TRBJ1-2
CDR3 protein: CSGIDGRGYTF

CDR3 length: 14
V gene: TRBV5-1
J gene: TRBJ1-4
CDR3 protein: CASSRDGGVEKLFF

CDR3 length: 12
V gene: TRBV29-1
J gene: TRBJ1-1
CDR3 protein: CSVDRVNTEAFF

CDR3 length: 13
V gene: TRBV12-3/TRBV12-4
J gene: TRBJ1-2
CDR3 protein: CASRTPGGYGYTF

CDR3 length: 15
V gene: TRBV5-1
J gene: TRBJ1-4
CDR3 protein: CASSLAIGSNEKLFF

CDR3 length: 13
V gene: TRBV25-1
J gene: TRBJ2-1
CDR3 protein: CASSVSGTPAPFF

CDR3 length: 13
V gene: TRBV27
J gene: TRBJ2-5
CDR3 protein: CASSLYRGETQYF

CDR3 length: 12
V gene: TRBV12-3/TRBV12-4
J gene: TRBJ2-7
CDR3 protein: CASSRGPYEQYF

CDR3 length: 19
V gene: TRBV4-1
J gene: TRBJ2-1
CDR3 protein: CASSQDPLRLAGAYNEQFF

CDR3 length: 13
V gene: TRBV7-2
J gene: TRBJ1-2
CDR3 protein: CASSLDFNYGYTF

CDR3 length: 18
V gene: TRBV11-2
J gene: TRBJ2-3
CDR3 protein: CASSPRKRGALGTDTQYF

CDR3 length: 18
V gene: TRBV12-5
J gene: TRBJ1-5
CDR3 protein: CASLKTPGQGAWNQPQHF

CDR3 length: 14
V gene: TRBV29-1
J gene: TRBJ2-7
CDR3 protein: CSVVEVTSGYEQYF

CDR3 length: 15
V gene: TRBV18
J gene: TRBJ1-1
CDR3 protein: CASSPPTGVDTEAFF

CDR3 length: 14
V gene: TRBV28
J gene: TRBJ2-7
CDR3 protein: CASSSDREVYEQYF

CDR3 length: 14
V gene: TRBV5-1
J gene: TRBJ2-3
CDR3 protein: CASSLWAFTDTQYF

CDR3 length: 17
V gene: TRBV7-9
J gene: TRBJ2-3
CDR3 protein: CASSLSPTTASTDTQYF

CDR3 length: 16
V gene: TRBV5-1
J gene: TRBJ1-1
CDR3 protein: CASSLVSGAGNTEAFF

CDR3 length: 14
V gene: TRBV12-3/TRBV12-4
J gene: TRBJ2-3
CDR3 protein: CASTWWGGAHTQYF

CDR3 length: 17
V gene: TRBV18
J gene: TRBJ2-2
CDR3 protein: CASSPILGGSVTGELFF

CDR3 length: 16
V gene: TRBV5-1
J gene: TRBJ2-1
CDR3 protein: CASSLGLSGRGDEQFF

CDR3 length: 15
V gene: TRBV30
J gene: TRBJ2-1
CDR3 protein: CAWSVGQGLGNEQFF

CDR3 length: 13
V gene: TRBV27
J gene: TRBJ1-1
CDR3 protein: CATRDGLNTEAFF

CDR3 length: 16
V gene: TRBV7-2
J gene: TRBJ2-4
CDR3 protein: CASSLRQGLDKNIQYF

CDR3 length: 15
V gene: TRBV30
J gene: TRBJ1-2
CDR3 protein: CAWSRGGRYNYGYTF

CDR3 length: 14
V gene: TRBV5-1
J gene: TRBJ2-7
CDR3 protein: CASRTGTGSDEQYF

CDR3 length: 16
V gene: TRBV7-2
J gene: TRBJ1-2
CDR3 protein: CASSLGGTSLNYGYTF